These T cell receptor beta chains were read from a single sample in a study of shared clonotypes between healthy human individuals. Libraries were prepared by immunoSEQ multiplex PCR; TCRdb keeps only in-frame clonotypes and omits some of them. The table shows nearly 500,000 clones, with 76% occurring only once. Sequenced material: PBMCs. The receptors were sampled from a woman between 40 and 50 years old in good health. Some clones in this sample may be carry-over from other donors' samples. The CDR3 runs from the conserved cysteine through the conserved F or W. Expanded clones get a size class; other rows say once, few or many, or leave the size out.

TRBJ2-2	-	TRBV7-9	CASSLGRGIDTGELFF
TRBJ2-1	-	TRBV11-1	CASSSGDNEQFF
TRBJ1-3	-	TRBV2	CASSETGEGNTIYF
TRBJ1-4	-	TRBV2	CASSSGLGQPNEKLFF
TRBJ2-5	few	TRBV27	CASRGGQQIKETQYF
TRBJ1-2	-	TRBV4-1	CASSRTGVYGYTF
TRBJ2-7	-	TRBV28	CASSLIQPYLLGEQYF
TRBJ2-5	few	TRBV30	CAWSVTGPQETQYF
TRBJ2-5	-	TRBV11-2	CASSSRVATEETQYF
TRBJ1-2	-	TRBV27	CASSLTGDVRYGYTF
TRBJ2-5	-	TRBV5-6	CASSRDRAWGTQYF
TRBJ2-7	few	TRBV19	CASSKTPVQTEQYF
TRBJ2-5	few	TRBV2	CASKETGWETQYF
TRBJ1-4	-	TRBV18	CASSPGQVGTNEKLFF
TRBJ2-3	-	TRBV5-1	CASSTTSSADTQYF
TRBJ2-3	once	TRBV29-1	CSGAIQGKSTDTQYF
TRBJ2-7	-	TRBV30	CAWSRHYEQYF
TRBJ2-1	few	TRBV6-4	CASSDGRSSYNEQFF
TRBJ2-7	-	TRBV18	CASSLGTAAYEQYF
TRBJ2-2	-	TRBV18	CASSLASGTGELFF
TRBJ2-5	-	TRBV11-2	CASRGEGKVQETQYF
TRBJ2-7	-	TRBV7-2	CASSRGQGMPYEQYF
TRBJ1-1	-	TRBV29-1	CSVDTDRANTEAFF
TRBJ2-7	-	TRBV10-3	CALSRDVSSYEQYF
TRBJ1-5	-	TRBV6-1	CASSSTGPYQPQHF
TRBJ1-2	-	TRBV19	CASRSQGREDYGYTF
TRBJ1-1	-	TRBV9	CASSFSLNTEAFF
TRBJ2-6	-	TRBV14	CASSQIGDYVDHVLTF
TRBJ2-1	-	TRBV10-3	CAISEGADNEQFF
TRBJ1-5	-	TRBV7-8	CASSLDSSNQPQHF
TRBJ2-3	many	TRBV4-2	CASSQDWGTTQYF
TRBJ1-1	-	TRBV30	CAWSVIDGWGEAFF
TRBJ2-5	few	TRBV29-1	CSVEAQEAIQETQYF
TRBJ1-1	-	TRBV5-1	CASSLASRGITEAFF
TRBJ2-6	-	TRBV28	CASSRTGSVSVLTF
TRBJ2-7	-	TRBV18	CASSPRDGAYEQYF
TRBJ2-2	-	TRBV28	CASSLSPRNTGELFF
TRBJ1-2	-	TRBV7-9	CASSLAVSWEGGNGYTF